The clone carrying this T cell receptor (beta chain) has at least ten counts. No antigen is known for it. These data belong to a study of T cell repertoires in cytomegalovirus infection. In the study overall: Public TCR beta signatures marked donors with CMV infection and the matching HLA. Regarding the study as a whole: HLA-C-restricted TCR beta clonotypes specific for CMV led the ex vivo response.

TCRdb itself ran the reads through MiXCR, one entry per CDR3 protein. Of 200,000 to 300,000 distinct CDR3 sequences listed, 9% to 15% are singletons. Sequenced input: PBMCs. The TCR was taken from a human donor in good health (CMV status not recorded). Some clones in this sample may be carry-over from other donors' samples.

In DNA form, the CDR3 reads TGTGCCAGCGGTAGACAAGGCGGCAACGAGCAGTACTTC. It codes for CASGRQGGNEQYF. The genes are TRBV7-2 and TRBJ2-7; no definite D call. The V end lost 8 bases, the J end lost 5 bases, and 16 bases lay between the germline ends. This CDR3 is built from 13 residues. Germline CDR1 SGHTA, CDR2 FQGNSA.